This T cell receptor (beta chain) was captured in a study of blood T cell repertoires in COVID-19. Two negative PCRs, clearance, or symptom resolution characterized the recovered Cohort 3 donors. Measured with immunoSEQ multiplex PCR; TCRdb has only the in-frame clones, and not every one. Of some 490,000 clones in the sample, approximately 91% are singletons; the top ten hold approximately 8%. CDR3 size: 15 residues. Germline CDR1 is SGHRS and CDR2 is YFSETQ. With 4 bases clipped from V and 4 bases from J, the junction kept 9 bases outside the gene matches. The sequenced material came from PBMCs or T cells enriched from blood (not recorded which). This receptor was obtained from a woman aged 60-70 years who had recovered from COVID-19. V and J are TRBV5-1 and TRBJ1-1; 8 bases match TRBD1. The CDR3 spells CASSTGQGRSTEAFF. In DNA, the CDR3 is TGCGCCAGCAGCACCGGACAGGGAAGGTCCACTGAAGCTTTCTTT.